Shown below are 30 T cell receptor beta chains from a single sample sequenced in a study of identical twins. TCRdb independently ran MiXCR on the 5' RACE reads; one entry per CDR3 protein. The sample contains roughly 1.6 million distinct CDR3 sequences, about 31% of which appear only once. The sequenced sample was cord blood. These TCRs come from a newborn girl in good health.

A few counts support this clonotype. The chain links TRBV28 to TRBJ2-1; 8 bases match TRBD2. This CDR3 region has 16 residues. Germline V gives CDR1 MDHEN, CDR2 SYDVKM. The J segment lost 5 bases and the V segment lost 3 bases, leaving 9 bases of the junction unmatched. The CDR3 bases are TGTGCCAGCAGTTTTAAAAGACTAGCGCCGAACAATGAGCAGTTCTTC. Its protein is CASSFKRLAPNNEQFF.

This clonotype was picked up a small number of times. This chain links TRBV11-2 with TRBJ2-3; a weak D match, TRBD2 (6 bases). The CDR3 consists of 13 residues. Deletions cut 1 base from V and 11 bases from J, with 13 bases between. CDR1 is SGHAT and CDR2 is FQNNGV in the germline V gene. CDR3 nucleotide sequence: TGTGCCAGCAGCTTAGTCGGGACTGTCGGGCAGTATTTT. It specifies CASSLVGTVGQYF.

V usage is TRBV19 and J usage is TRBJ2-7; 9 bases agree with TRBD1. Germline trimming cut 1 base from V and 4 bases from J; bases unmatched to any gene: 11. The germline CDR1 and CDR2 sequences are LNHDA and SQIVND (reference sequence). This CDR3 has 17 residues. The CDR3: CASSIAPPGQGFYEQYF. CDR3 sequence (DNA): TGTGCCAGTAGTATAGCCCCTCCGGGACAGGGCTTTTACGAGCAGTACTTC. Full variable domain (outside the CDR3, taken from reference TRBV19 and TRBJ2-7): DGGITQSPKYLFRKEGQNVTLSCEQNLNHDAMYWYRQDPGQGLRLIYYSQIVNDFQKGDIAEGYSVSREKKESFPLTVTSAQKNPTAFYLCASSIAPPGQGFYEQYFGPGTRLTVT.

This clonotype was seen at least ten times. CDR3 in amino acids: CAISTGTQETQYF. For the CDR3, the DNA is TGTGCCATCTCGACAGGGACCCAAGAGACCCAGTACTTC. The chain joins TRBV10-3 to TRBJ2-5; TRBD1 agrees at 7 bases. Trimming at V came to 8 bases and at J to 1 base, leaving 4 bases not matched to a gene. Germline V gene sequence: CDR1 ENHRY, CDR2 SYGVKD. CDR3 length: 13 amino acids.

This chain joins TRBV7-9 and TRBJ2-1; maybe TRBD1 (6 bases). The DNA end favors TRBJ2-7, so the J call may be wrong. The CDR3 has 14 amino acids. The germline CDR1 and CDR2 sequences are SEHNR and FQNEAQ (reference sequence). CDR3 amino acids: CASSLAVQGNEQYF. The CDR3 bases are TGTGCCAGCAGCTTAGCAGTACAGGGTAATGAGCAGTACTTC.

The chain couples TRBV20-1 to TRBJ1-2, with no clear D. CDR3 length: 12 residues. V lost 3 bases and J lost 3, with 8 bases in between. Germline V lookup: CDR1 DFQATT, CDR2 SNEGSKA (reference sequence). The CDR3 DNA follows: TGCAGTGCTAGCCCGGTGGACTATGGCTACACCTTC. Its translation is CSASPVDYGYTF.

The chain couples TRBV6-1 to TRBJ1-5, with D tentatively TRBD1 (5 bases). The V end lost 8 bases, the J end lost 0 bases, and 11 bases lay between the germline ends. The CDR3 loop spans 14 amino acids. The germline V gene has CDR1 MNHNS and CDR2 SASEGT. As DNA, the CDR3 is TGTGCCAGCGGCCTAAGGGGTAGCAATCAGCCCCAGCATTTT. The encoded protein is CASGLRGSNQPQHF.

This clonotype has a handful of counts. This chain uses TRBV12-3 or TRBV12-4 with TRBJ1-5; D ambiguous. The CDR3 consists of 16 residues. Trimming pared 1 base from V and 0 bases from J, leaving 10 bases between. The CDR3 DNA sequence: TGTGCCAGCAGTTTAGGGCCGGCCTATAGCAATCAGCCCCAGCATTTT. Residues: CASSLGPAYSNQPQHF.

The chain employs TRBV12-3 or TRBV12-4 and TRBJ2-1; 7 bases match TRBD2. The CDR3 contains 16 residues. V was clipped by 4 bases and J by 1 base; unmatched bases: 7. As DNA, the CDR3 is TGTGCCAGCAGTTCGACTAGCAAGGGGTCCTACAATGAGCAGTTCTTC. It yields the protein CASSSTSKGSYNEQFF.

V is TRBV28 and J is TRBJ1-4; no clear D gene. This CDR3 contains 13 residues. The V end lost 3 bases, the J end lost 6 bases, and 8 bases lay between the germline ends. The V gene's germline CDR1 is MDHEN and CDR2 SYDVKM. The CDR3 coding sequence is TGTGCCAGCAGTTTTGCCCTCCATGAAAAACTGTTTTTT. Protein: CASSFALHEKLFF.

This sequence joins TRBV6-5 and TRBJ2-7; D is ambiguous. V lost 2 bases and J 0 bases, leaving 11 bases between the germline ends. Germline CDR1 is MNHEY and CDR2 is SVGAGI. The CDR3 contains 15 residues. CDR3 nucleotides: TGTGCCAGCAGTTACGGTGCCCTTAGCTCCTACGAGCAGTACTTC. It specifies CASSYGALSSYEQYF.

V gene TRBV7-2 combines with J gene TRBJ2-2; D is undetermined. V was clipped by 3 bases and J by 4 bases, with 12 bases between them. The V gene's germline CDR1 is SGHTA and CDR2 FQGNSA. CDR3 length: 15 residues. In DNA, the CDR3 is TGTGCCAGCAGCTTTGGACCGGCGAGCACCGGGGAGCTGTTTTTT. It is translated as CASSFGPASTGELFF.

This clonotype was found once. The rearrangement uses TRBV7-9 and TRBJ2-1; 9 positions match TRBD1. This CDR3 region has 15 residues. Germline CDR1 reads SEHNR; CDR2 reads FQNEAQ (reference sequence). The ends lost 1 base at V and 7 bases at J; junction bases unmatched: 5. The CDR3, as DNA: TGTGCCAGCAGCTTAGTCACAGGGGGCATGAATGAGCAGTTCTTC. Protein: CASSLVTGGMNEQFF.

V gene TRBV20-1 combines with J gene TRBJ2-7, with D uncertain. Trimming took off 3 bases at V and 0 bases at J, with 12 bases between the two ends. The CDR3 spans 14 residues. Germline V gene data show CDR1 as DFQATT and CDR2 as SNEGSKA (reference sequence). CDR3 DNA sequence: TGCAGTGCTAGTATTAGGCAGGCCTCCTACGAGCAGTACTTC. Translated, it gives CSASIRQASYEQYF.

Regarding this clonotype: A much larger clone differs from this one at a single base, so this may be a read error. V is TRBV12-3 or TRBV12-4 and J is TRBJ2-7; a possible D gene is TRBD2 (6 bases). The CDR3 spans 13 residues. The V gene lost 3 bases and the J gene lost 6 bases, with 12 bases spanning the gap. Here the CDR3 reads CASSFLRDCEQYF. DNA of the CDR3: TGTGCCAGCAGTTTCCTTCGGGACTGCGAGCAGTACTTC.

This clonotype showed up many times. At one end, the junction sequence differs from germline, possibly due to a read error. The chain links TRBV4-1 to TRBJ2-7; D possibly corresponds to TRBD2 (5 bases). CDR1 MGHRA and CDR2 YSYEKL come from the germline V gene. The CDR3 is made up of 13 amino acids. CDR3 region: CASSRSGSYEQYF. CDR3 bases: TGTGCCAGCAGCCGAAGCGGTTCCTACGAGCAGTACTTC.

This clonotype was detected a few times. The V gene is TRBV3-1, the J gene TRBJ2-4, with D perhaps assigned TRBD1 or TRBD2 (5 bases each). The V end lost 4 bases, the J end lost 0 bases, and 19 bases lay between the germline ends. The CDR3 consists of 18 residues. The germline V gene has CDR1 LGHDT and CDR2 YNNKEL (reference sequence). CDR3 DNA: TGTGCCAGCAGCCCTCGACCGAGGGGTCGGGTAGCCAAAAACATTCAGTACTTC. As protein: CASSPRPRGRVAKNIQYF.

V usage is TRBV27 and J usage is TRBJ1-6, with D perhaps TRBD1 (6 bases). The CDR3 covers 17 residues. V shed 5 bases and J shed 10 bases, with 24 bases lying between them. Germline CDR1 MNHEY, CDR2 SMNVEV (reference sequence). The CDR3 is CASSGGSPSGSRSPLHF. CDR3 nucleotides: TGTGCCAGCAGTGGGGGCTCCCCTTCGGGATCTCGCTCACCCCTCCACTTT.

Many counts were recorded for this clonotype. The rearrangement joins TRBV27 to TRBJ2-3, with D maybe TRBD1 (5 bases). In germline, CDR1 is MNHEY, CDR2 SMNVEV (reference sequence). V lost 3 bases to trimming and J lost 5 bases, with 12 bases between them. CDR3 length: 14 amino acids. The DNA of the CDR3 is TGTGCCAGCAGTTTCTTTGCAGGGCAAGATACGCAGTATTTT. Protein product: CASSFFAGQDTQYF.

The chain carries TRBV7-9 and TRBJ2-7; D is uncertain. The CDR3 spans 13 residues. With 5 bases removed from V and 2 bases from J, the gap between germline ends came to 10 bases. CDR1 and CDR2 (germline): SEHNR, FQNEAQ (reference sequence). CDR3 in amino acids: CASSVSDTYEQYF. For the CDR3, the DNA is TGTGCCAGCAGCGTGTCGGATACCTACGAGCAGTACTTC. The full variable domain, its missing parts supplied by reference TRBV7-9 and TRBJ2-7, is DTGVSQNPRHKITKRGQNVTFRCDPISEHNRLYWYRQTLGQGPEFLTYFQNEAQLEKSRLLSDRFSAERPKGSFSTLEIQRTEQGDSAMYLCASSVSDTYEQYFGPGTRLTVT.

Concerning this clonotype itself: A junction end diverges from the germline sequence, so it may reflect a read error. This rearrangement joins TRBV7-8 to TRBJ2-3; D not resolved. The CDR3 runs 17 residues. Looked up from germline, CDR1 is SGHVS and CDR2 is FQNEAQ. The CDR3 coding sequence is TGTGCCAGCAGCTTAGGGGTGGGCCCAAGGGTCACAGACACGCAGTATTTT. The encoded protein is CASSLGVGPRVTDTQYF.

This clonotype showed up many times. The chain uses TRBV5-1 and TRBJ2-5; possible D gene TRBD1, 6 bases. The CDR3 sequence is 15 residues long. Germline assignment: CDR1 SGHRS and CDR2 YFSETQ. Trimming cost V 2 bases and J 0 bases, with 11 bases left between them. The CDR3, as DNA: TGCGCCAGCAGCTTATGGGACATCGACCAAGAGACCCAGTACTTC. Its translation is CASSLWDIDQETQYF. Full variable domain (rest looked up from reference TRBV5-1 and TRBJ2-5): KAGVTQTPRYLIKTRGQQVTLSCSPISGHRSVSWYQQTPGQGLQFLFEYFSETQRNKGNFPGRFSGRQFSNSRSEMNVSTLELGDSALYLCASSLWDIDQETQYFGPGTRLLVL.

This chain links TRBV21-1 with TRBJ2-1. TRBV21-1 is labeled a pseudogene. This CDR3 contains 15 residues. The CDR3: CASTTDLGNQETQFF. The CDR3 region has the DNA TGCGCCAGCACCACAGACCTAGGGAACCAAGAGACCCAGTTCTTC.

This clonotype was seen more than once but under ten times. The CDR3 DNA is TGTGCCATCAGTGAGGTCAGGGGAGCCTACGAGCAGTACTTC. Residues: CAISEVRGAYEQYF. The chain uses TRBV10-3 and TRBJ2-7; D might be TRBD1 (6 bases). The V gene's germline CDR1 is ENHRY and CDR2 SYGVKD. The CDR3 has 14 amino acids. V lost 2 bases to trimming and J lost 2 bases, with 10 bases between them.

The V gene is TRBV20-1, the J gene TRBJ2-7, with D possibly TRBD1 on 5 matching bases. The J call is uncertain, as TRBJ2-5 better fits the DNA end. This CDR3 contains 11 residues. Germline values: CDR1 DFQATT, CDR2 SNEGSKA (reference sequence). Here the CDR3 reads CSARGLETQYF. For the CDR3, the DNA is TGCAGTGCTAGGGGGCTTGAGACCCAGTACTTC.

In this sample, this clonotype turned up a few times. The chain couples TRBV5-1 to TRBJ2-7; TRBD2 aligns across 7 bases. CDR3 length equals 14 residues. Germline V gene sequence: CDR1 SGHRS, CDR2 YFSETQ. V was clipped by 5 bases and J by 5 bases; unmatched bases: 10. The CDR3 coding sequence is TGCGCCAGCAGACCGGGACTAACTATCCACGAGCAGTACTTC. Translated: CASRPGLTIHEQYF.

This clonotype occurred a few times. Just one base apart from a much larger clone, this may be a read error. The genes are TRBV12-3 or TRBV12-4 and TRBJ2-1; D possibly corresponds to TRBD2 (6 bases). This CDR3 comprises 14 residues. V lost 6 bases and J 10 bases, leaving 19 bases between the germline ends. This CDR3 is CASRRLVGSYEQFF. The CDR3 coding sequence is TGTGCCAGCAGACGACTAGTTGGTTCCTACGAGCAGTTCTTC.

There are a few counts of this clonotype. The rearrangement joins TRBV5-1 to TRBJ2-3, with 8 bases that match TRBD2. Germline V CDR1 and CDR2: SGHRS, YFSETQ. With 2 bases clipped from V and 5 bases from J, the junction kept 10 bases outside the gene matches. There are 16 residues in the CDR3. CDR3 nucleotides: TGCGCCAGCAGCTTCCGGACTAGCCCGCAGGAAGATACGCAGTATTTT. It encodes CASSFRTSPQEDTQYF.

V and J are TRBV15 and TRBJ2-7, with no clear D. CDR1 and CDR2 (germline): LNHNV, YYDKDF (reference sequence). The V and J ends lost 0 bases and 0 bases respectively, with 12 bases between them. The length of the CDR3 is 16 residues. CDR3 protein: CATSRDEGASSYEQYF. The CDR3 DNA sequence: TGTGCCACCAGCAGAGATGAAGGCGCGAGCTCCTACGAGCAGTACTTC.

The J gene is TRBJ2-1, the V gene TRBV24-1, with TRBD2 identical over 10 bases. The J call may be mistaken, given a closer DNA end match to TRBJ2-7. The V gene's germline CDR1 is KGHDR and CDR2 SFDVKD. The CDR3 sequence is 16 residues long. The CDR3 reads CATSDFASGSYNEQYF. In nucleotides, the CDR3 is TGTGCCACCAGTGATTTTGCTAGCGGGAGCTACAATGAGCAGTACTTC.